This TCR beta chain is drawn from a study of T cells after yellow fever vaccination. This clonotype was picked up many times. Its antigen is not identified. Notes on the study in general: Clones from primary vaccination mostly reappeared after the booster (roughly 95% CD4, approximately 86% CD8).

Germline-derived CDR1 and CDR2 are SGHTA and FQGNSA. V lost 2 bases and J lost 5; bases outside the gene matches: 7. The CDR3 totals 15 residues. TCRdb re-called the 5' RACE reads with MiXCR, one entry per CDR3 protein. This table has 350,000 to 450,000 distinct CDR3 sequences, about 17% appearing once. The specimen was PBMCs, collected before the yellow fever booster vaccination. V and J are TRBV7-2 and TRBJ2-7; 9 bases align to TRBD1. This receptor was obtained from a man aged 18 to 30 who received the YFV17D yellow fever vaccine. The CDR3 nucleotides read TGTGCCAGCAGCTTAAAGGGACAGGGATTTGACGAGCAGTACTTC. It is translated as CASSLKGQGFDEQYF.